The clone carrying this T cell receptor beta chain was counted between two and nine times. This CDR3 has 14 residues. V lost 8 bases, J lost 2 bases, and 14 bases lay in between. Germline CDR1 is SGHVS and CDR2 is FNYEAQ. The data derive from a study of identical twins. MiXCR, run by TCRdb on the 5' RACE reads, gives a single entry per CDR3 protein. The sample holds about 220,000 distinct CDR3 sequences, approximately 6.8% seen once. The same sample was also used in a study of yellow fever vaccine responses in identical twins.

The V and J genes are TRBV7-6 and TRBJ2-3, with D maybe TRBD1 (6 bases). This receptor was identified in a woman younger than 35 in good health. Source material: CD8+ T cells sorted from blood. CDR3 sequence: CASGVQGITDTQYF. The CDR3 region has the DNA TGTGCCAGCGGGGTGCAGGGGATCACAGATACGCAGTATTTT.